This T cell receptor (beta chain) is drawn from a study of monozygotic twins with inflammatory bowel disease. This CDR3 has 15 amino acids. From germline, CDR1 is SSHAT and CDR2 FNYEAQ (reference sequence). The unique tags termed UMIs, each holding a 6-nucleotide sample barcode, were added by means of template switching. TCRdb reprocessed the 5' RACE reads and keeps a single row for each CDR3 protein, giving no DNA. The sample table includes around 100,000 distinct CDR3 sequences. The TCR originated in a human donor with ulcerative colitis or Crohn's disease, or a healthy co-twin of an affected twin (not recorded which). Sample: blood. This chain links TRBV7-7 with TRBJ2-1. CDR3 region: CASSLAPKANNEQFF.